One and the same sample provided the 14 T cell receptor beta chains below, sequenced in a study of blood T cell repertoires in COVID-19. Sequencing was performed with immunoSEQ multiplex PCR; in TCRdb, only in-frame clones are kept and a portion is missing. Among more than 150,000 clones listed, 80% to 90% were seen once. The sample comprised peripheral blood. The receptors come from a man between 65 and 85 years old with active or convalescent COVID-19.

The chain couples TRBV5-1 to TRBJ2-2, with 8 bases aligning to TRBD2. The CDR3 spans 16 residues. J lost 4 bases, V lost 4 bases, and 9 bases had no gene match. The germline CDR1 and CDR2 sequences are SGHRS and YFSETQ. For the CDR3, the DNA is TGCGCCAGCAGCCCCTGGGAAGCGGGGGCCACCGGGGAGCTGTTTTTT. It encodes CASSPWEAGATGELFF.

The chain has TRBV6-5 and TRBJ2-5; tentatively, D is TRBD1 (5 bases). This CDR3 is built from 13 residues. V was clipped by 2 bases and J by 3 bases, with 7 bases between them. Germline V gene sequence: CDR1 MNHEY, CDR2 SVGAGI. The CDR3 here is CASSYGAEETQYF. CDR3 bases: TGTGCCAGCAGTTACGGGGCAGAAGAGACCCAGTACTTC.

This clone was found once. The CDR3, as DNA: TGCAGCGTTGACTTGCAGACCGGGGAGCTGTTTTTT. Amino acids: CSVDLQTGELFF. This sequence joins TRBV29-1 and TRBJ2-2; D gene ambiguous. This CDR3 is 12 amino acids long. Germline CDR1 and CDR2: SQVTM and ANQGSEA. Trimming cost V 3 bases and J 5 bases, with 7 bases left between them.

V gene TRBV4-3 combines with J gene TRBJ2-2; a weak D match, TRBD1 (5 bases). Trimming took off 3 bases at V and 0 bases at J, with 11 bases between the two ends. The CDR3 runs 16 residues. Germline V CDR1 and CDR2: LGHNA, YSLEER. The DNA for the CDR3 is TGCGCCAGCAGCCACCACTCGACAGCGAACACCGGGGAGCTGTTTTTT. Translation: CASSHHSTANTGELFF.

The rearrangement joins TRBV7-3 to TRBJ2-5, with D possibly matching TRBD1 (5 bases). CDR1 is SGHTA, CDR2 FQGTGA, per germline. The CDR3 has 13 amino acids. With 2 bases removed from V and 6 bases from J, the gap between germline ends came to 10 bases. CDR3 residues: CASSLGAEKTQYF. Written as DNA, the CDR3 is TGTGCCAGCAGCTTAGGGGCAGAAAAGACCCAGTACTTC.

This clone was seen a handful of times. The gene calls are TRBV5-1 and TRBJ1-4, with no clear D. The CDR3 totals 16 residues. Germline lookup yields CDR1 SGHRS and CDR2 YFSETQ. Trimming took 4 bases from V and 0 from J, leaving 13 bases between them. The CDR3 region has the DNA TGCGCCAGCAGCGAGGGTGGAGTCACAACTAATGAAAAACTGTTTTTT. This gives the protein CASSEGGVTTNEKLFF.

V is TRBV14 and J is TRBJ1-2; a weak D match, TRBD1 (6 bases). V lost 1 base, J lost 4 bases, and 16 bases lay in between. Germline values: CDR1 SGHDN, CDR2 FVKESK. The CDR3 consists of 16 residues. The chain's CDR3 is CASSQGPGTPTYGYTF. The CDR3 region has the DNA TGTGCCAGCAGCCAAGGCCCTGGGACACCAACCTATGGCTACACCTTC.

V and J are TRBV2 and TRBJ2-7, with D possibly being TRBD1 (6 bases). This CDR3 comprises 17 residues. V was shortened by 6 bases and J by 0 bases, with 21 bases between the two germline ends. Germline CDR1 reads SNHLY; CDR2 reads FYNNEI. In nucleotides, the CDR3 is TGTGCCAGCAGAGGATGGCTCAGGGGTCCTATCTCCTACGAGCAGTACTTC. This codes for CASRGWLRGPISYEQYF.

The chain links TRBV2 to TRBJ1-4; no definite D call. The CDR3 is made up of 14 amino acids. CDR1 is SNHLY and CDR2 is FYNNEI in the germline V gene. V was cut by 6 bases and J by 7 bases, with 15 bases left in between. CDR3 in amino acids: CASSLPPGIEKLFF. The CDR3 DNA is TGTGCCAGCAGCCTACCCCCCGGGATTGAAAAACTGTTTTTT.

V is TRBV5-1 and J is TRBJ2-5; 8 nucleotides align to TRBD1. From germline, CDR1 is SGHRS and CDR2 YFSETQ. The V gene end was trimmed by 4 bases and the J gene end by 5 bases; junction bases not matched to a gene: 7. This CDR3 comprises 14 residues. The CDR3 coding sequence is TGCGCCAGCAGCCCAGGGGGCACGGAGGAGACCCAGTACTTC. Amino acids: CASSPGGTEETQYF.

This chain links TRBV4-3 with TRBJ2-7; D gene ambiguous. V lost 1 base and J 0 bases, leaving 13 bases between the germline ends. This CDR3 region has 16 residues. Germline values: CDR1 LGHNA, CDR2 YSLEER. The CDR3 here is CASSQAAVMSSYEQYF. The DNA for the CDR3 is TGCGCCAGCAGCCAAGCGGCGGTTATGAGCTCCTACGAGCAGTACTTC.

The gene calls are TRBV27 and TRBJ1-2; D call uncertain. The V gene's germline CDR1 is MNHEY and CDR2 SMNVEV (reference sequence). This CDR3 has 14 residues. Deletions cut 5 bases from V and 5 bases from J, with 15 bases between. This CDR3 reads CASSPLPSGYGYTF. The DNA of the CDR3 is TGTGCCAGCAGTCCACTCCCCTCCGGGTATGGCTACACCTTC.

The chain joins TRBV9 to TRBJ1-2; 9 positions match TRBD1. The germline CDR1 and CDR2 sequences are SGDLS and YYNGEE. This CDR3 contains 12 residues. The V gene end was trimmed by 2 bases and the J gene end by 13 bases; junction bases not matched to a gene: 6. The CDR3 DNA reads TGTGCCAGCAGCGTCGGACAGGGGCTGGGCACCTTC. Translating gives CASSVGQGLGTF.

The chain carries TRBV30 and TRBJ1-2, with a weak D call TRBD1 (5 bases). V lost 4 bases to trimming and J lost 7 bases, with 13 bases between them. The CDR3 is 12 residues long. Germline CDR1 is GTSNPN and CDR2 is SVGIG (reference sequence). As DNA, the CDR3 is TGTGCCTGGACAGGGTCCCCGAGTGGCTACACCTTC. Translating gives CAWTGSPSGYTF.